This T cell receptor beta chain derives from a study of T cell repertoires in cytomegalovirus infection. Study context: Carrying CMV and the relevant HLA type showed in public TCR beta signatures.

Study-wide findings and caveats: The study found HLA-C-restricted CMV-specific TCR beta clonotypes dominating the ex vivo response.

Of note for this clonotype: Its antigen remains unidentified.

MiXCR, run by TCRdb on the reads, gives a single entry per CDR3 protein. The table lists about 450,000 distinct CDR3 sequences, approximately 33% of them singletons, with approximately 15% in the top ten. The CDR3 spans 17 residues. Germline trimming cut 6 bases from V and 5 bases from J; bases unmatched to any gene: 15. The sequence came from a human donor in good health (CMV status not recorded). Some clones in this sample may be carry-over from other donors' samples. Sequencing was done on a sample of PBMCs. The chain recombines TRBV12-3 or TRBV12-4 with TRBJ2-5; 10 bases match TRBD2. CDR3 sequence: CASSRGTLAGAWETQYF. For the CDR3, the DNA is TGTGCCAGCAGCCGAGGGACGCTAGCGGGGGCCTGGGAGACCCAGTACTTC.